This is a list of T cell receptor beta chains from one sample in a study of T-cell memory formation after mild COVID-19. Each CDR3 protein gets one entry after TCRdb re-called the 5' RACE reads with MiXCR. The data show under 150,000 distinct CDR3 sequences, with about 17% seen just once and around 14% held by the top ten. Sequenced sample: PBMCs or a T cell subset sorted from them (not recorded which). The receptors here all came from an adult woman who had mild COVID-19 (a few samples of this study predate the infection). Cell type and time point are not known. The CDR3 runs from the conserved cysteine through the conserved F or W. D genes are given only for firm matches. Size tells how often a clone was seen (once, few, many) or the class of an expanded clone, and some rows leave it out.

clone_size,j_call,v_call,d_call,cdr3_aa,cdr3_nt
.,TRBJ2-1,TRBV29-1,.,CSVEPEGRYNEQFF,TGCAGCGTTGAACCGGAGGGCCGGTACAATGAGCAGTTCTTC
few,TRBJ2-7,TRBV5-5,.,CASSLVGGLAYEQYF,TGTGCCAGCAGCTTGGTTGGGGGTTTAGCCTACGAGCAGTACTTC
.,TRBJ2-5,TRBV7-9,.,CASSLAGAPKKETQYF,TGTGCCAGCAGCTTAGCGGGGGCGCCCAAAAAAGAGACCCAGTACTTC
.,TRBJ2-7,TRBV5-1,.,CASSLAPDISYEQYF,TGCGCCAGCAGCTTGGCCCCGGACATCTCCTACGAGCAGTACTTC
many,TRBJ2-1,TRBV10-3,.,CTTEDAPAGNEQFF,TGTACCACCGAAGACGCACCCGCTGGCAATGAGCAGTTCTTC
few,TRBJ2-1,TRBV7-9,TRBD2,CASSQTAGLAYSLRNEQFF,TGTGCCAGCAGCCAAACCGCGGGACTAGCTTATTCCCTGCGAAATGAGCAGTTCTTC
.,TRBJ2-1,TRBV12-3/TRBV12-4,TRBD2,CASSLGGIEQFF,TGTGCCAGCTCCCTGGGGGGGATTGAGCAGTTCTTC
.,TRBJ1-2,TRBV20-1,.,CSAPSKGGADYGYTF,TGCAGTGCTCCTAGTAAGGGGGGGGCGGACTATGGCTACACCTTC
few,TRBJ2-3,TRBV27,TRBD1,CASSSRRTGGTDTQYF,TGTGCCAGCAGTTCCCGGCGGACAGGGGGCACAGATACGCAGTATTTT
few,TRBJ1-6,TRBV12-3/TRBV12-4,.,CASSPRGDSPLHF,TGTGCCAGCAGCCCCAGGGGTGATTCACCCCTCCACTTT
.,TRBJ1-4,TRBV6-5,.,CASSWEGGSNEKLFF,TGTGCCAGCAGTTGGGAAGGGGGTTCTAATGAAAAACTGTTTTTT
few,TRBJ2-3,TRBV20-1,.,CSWGRASTDTQYF,TGCAGTTGGGGCAGGGCAAGCACAGATACGCAGTATTTT
.,TRBJ1-2,TRBV9,TRBD1,CASSAEPGQGILPNYGYTF,TGTGCCAGCAGCGCAGAGCCGGGACAGGGGATTTTACCTAACTATGGCTACACCTTC
few,TRBJ2-5,TRBV2,TRBD1,CASRRQGARETQYF,TGTGCCAGCCGCCGCCAGGGGGCACGGGAGACCCAGTACTTC
.,TRBJ1-2,TRBV11-2,TRBD1,CASSSPDREGYGYTF,TGTGCCAGCAGCTCCCCGGACAGGGAGGGGTATGGCTACACCTTC
few,TRBJ2-7,TRBV12-3/TRBV12-4,.,CASSSPGTEGYEQYF,TGTGCCAGCAGTTCCCCGGGGACCGAGGGCTACGAGCAGTACTTC
once,TRBJ2-5,TRBV4-3,.,CASSQGHGWETQYF,TGCGCCAGCAGCCAAGGACATGGCTGGGAGACCCAGTACTTC
.,TRBJ2-1,TRBV9,TRBD1,CASSPGQGPYNEQFF,TGTGCCAGCAGCCCCGGACAGGGACCCTACAATGAGCAGTTCTTC
.,TRBJ2-3,TRBV12-2,.,CASRSRLAGRTDTQYF,TGTGCAAGTCGCTCGAGACTAGCGGGCCGCACAGATACGCAGTATTTT
few,TRBJ2-3,TRBV11-2,.,CASRENSGYTDTQYF,TGTGCCAGCAGGGAAAATAGCGGTTACACAGATACGCAGTATTTT
few,TRBJ2-3,TRBV7-3,TRBD2,CASSLMSGVADTQYF,TGTGCCAGCAGCTTAATGAGCGGGGTCGCAGATACGCAGTATTTT
.,TRBJ1-1,TRBV7-6,TRBD1,CASSFRDRGPGNTEAFF,TGTGCCAGCAGCTTCCGGGACAGGGGGCCGGGGAACACTGAAGCTTTCTTT
.,TRBJ1-5,TRBV30,.,CAWSGALAYNQPQHF,TGTGCCTGGAGTGGGGCATTGGCATACAATCAGCCCCAGCATTTT
.,TRBJ1-5,TRBV19,.,CASSLRKTGQPQHF,TGTGCCAGTAGTCTCCGGAAGACTGGGCAGCCCCAGCATTTT
.,TRBJ2-5,TRBV3-1,.,CASSQPAGQQETQYF,TGTGCCAGCAGCCAACCGGCAGGGCAACAAGAGACCCAGTACTTC
.,TRBJ2-4,TRBV19,.,CASNQGAKNIQYF,TGTGCCAGCAACCAGGGGGCCAAAAACATTCAGTACTTC
.,TRBJ1-2,TRBV25-1,.,CASSEQNYGYTF,TGTGCCAGCAGTGAACAGAACTATGGCTACACCTTC
few,TRBJ2-7,TRBV7-9,TRBD2,CASSDRLAGEHEQYF,TGTGCCAGCAGCGACCGACTAGCGGGAGAACACGAGCAGTACTTC
few,TRBJ2-3,TRBV2,.,CASSEGGLTDTQYF,TGTGCCAGCAGTGAAGGCGGACTCACAGATACGCAGTATTTT
.,TRBJ2-4,TRBV20-1,TRBD2,CSASPGGAKNIQYF,TGCAGTGCTAGTCCGGGGGGAGCCAAAAACATTCAGTACTTC
few,TRBJ2-1,TRBV24-1,TRBD2,CATSDVGLAGAYNEQFF,TGTGCCACCAGTGATGTGGGACTAGCGGGGGCATACAATGAGCAGTTCTTC
many,TRBJ1-2,TRBV4-1,.,CASSQDMEGYTF,TGCGCCAGCAGCCAAGATATGGAGGGCTACACCTTC
few,TRBJ2-3,TRBV7-8,TRBD2,CASSPFGGGGTDTQYF,TGTGCCAGCAGCCCCTTTGGGGGGGGGGGCACAGATACGCAGTATTTT
few,TRBJ2-1,TRBV30,.,CAWSVLVGGGEQFF,TGTGCCTGGAGTGTACTAGTGGGAGGGGGTGAGCAGTTCTTC
few,TRBJ1-1,TRBV5-4,TRBD1,CASTLPSGGLSGTEAFF,TGTGCCAGCACCCTCCCTTCAGGGGGCCTTTCTGGCACTGAAGCTTTCTTT
few,TRBJ2-7,TRBV7-9,TRBD1,CASSRLPGQANYEQYF,TGTGCCAGCAGCCGACTTCCGGGACAGGCAAACTACGAGCAGTACTTC
few,TRBJ2-7,TRBV20-1,.,CSATGTHAYEQYF,TGCAGTGCAACCGGGACCCATGCCTACGAGCAGTACTTC
few,TRBJ2-4,TRBV19,.,CASSIGPGDTTLVAKNIQYF,TGTGCCAGTAGTATAGGTCCCGGGGACACAACCTTGGTAGCCAAAAACATTCAGTACTTC
few,TRBJ2-7,TRBV5-1,.,CASSPDREYYEQYF,TGCGCCAGCAGCCCCGATCGGGAGTACTACGAGCAGTACTTC
few,TRBJ2-1,TRBV7-2,.,CASRILSSYNEQFF,TGTGCCAGCAGGATCCTTAGCTCCTACAATGAGCAGTTCTTC
.,TRBJ2-7,TRBV10-3,.,CAISESGYEQYF,TGTGCCATCAGTGAGTCTGGCTACGAGCAGTACTTC
few,TRBJ1-4,TRBV6-6,.,CASSYGGRGEKLFF,TGTGCCAGCAGTTACGGGGGGCGCGGGGAAAAACTGTTTTTT
.,TRBJ2-5,TRBV25-1,TRBD2,CASSDSGGEETQYF,TGTGCCAGCAGTGATAGCGGGGGGGAAGAGACCCAGTACTTC
few,TRBJ2-5,TRBV9,.,CASSVGGSGDGTQYF,TGTGCCAGCAGCGTAGGTGGCAGCGGAGATGGGACCCAGTACTTC
.,TRBJ2-1,TRBV29-1,.,CSVEAPGNEQFF,TGCAGCGTTGAAGCCCCGGGGAATGAGCAGTTCTTC
.,TRBJ2-7,TRBV10-3,.,CAIGREVYEQYF,TGTGCCATCGGTAGGGAGGTCTACGAGCAGTACTTC
many,TRBJ2-7,TRBV11-1,.,CASSFGQGGYEQYF,TGTGCCAGCAGCTTCGGACAGGGAGGGTACGAGCAGTACTTC
few,TRBJ1-1,TRBV10-2,TRBD1,CASKPGGTEAFF,TGCGCCAGCAAGCCAGGGGGCACTGAAGCTTTCTTT
.,TRBJ2-3,TRBV4-2,TRBD2,CASSQDPSGGAYTQYF,TGTGCCAGCAGCCAAGACCCTAGCGGGGGGGCATATACGCAGTATTTT
.,TRBJ2-7,TRBV12-3/TRBV12-4,.,CASSYSGAISYEQYF,TGTGCCAGCAGTTATTCGGGGGCAATCTCCTACGAGCAGTACTTC